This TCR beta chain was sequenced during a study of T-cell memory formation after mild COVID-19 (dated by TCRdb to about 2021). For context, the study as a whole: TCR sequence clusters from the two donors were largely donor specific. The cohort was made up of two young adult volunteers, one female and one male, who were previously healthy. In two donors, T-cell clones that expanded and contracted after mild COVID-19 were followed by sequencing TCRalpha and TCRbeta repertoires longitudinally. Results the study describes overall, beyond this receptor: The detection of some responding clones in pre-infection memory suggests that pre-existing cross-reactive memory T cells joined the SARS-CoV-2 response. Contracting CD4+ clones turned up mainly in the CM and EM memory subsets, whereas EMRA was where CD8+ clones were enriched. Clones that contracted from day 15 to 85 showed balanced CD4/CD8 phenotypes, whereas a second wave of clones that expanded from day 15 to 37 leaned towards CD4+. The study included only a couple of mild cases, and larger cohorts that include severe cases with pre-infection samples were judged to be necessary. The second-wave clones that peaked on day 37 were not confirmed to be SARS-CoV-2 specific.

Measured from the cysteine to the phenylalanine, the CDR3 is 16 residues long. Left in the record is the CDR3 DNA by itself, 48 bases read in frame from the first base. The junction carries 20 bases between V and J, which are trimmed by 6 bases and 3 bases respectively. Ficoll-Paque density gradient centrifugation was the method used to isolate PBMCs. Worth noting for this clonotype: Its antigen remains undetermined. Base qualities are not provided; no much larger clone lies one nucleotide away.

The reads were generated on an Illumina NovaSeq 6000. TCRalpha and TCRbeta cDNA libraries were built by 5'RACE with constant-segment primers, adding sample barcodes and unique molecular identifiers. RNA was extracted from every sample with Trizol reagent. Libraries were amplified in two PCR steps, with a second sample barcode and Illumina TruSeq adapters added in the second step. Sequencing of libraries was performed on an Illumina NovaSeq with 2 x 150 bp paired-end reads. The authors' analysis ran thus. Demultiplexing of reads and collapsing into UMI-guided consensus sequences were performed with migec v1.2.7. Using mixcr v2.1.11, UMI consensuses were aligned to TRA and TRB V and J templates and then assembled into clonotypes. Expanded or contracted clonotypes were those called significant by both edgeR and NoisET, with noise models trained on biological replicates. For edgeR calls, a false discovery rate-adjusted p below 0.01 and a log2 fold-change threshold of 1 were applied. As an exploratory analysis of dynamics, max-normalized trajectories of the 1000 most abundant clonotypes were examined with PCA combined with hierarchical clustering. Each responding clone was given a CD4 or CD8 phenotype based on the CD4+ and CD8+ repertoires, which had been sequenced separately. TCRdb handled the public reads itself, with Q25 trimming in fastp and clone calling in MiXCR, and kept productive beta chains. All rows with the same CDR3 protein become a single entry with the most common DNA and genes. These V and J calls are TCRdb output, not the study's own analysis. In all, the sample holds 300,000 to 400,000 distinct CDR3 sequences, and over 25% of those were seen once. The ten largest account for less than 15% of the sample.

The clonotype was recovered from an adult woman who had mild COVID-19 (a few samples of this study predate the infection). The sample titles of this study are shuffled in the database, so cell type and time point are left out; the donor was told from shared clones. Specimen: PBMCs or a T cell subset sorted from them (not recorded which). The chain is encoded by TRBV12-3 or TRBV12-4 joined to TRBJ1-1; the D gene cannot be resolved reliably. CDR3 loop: CASSPGLRSGDTEAFF. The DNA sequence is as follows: TGTGCCAGCAGCCCCGGGTTAAGAAGCGGGGACACTGAAGCTTTCTTT.